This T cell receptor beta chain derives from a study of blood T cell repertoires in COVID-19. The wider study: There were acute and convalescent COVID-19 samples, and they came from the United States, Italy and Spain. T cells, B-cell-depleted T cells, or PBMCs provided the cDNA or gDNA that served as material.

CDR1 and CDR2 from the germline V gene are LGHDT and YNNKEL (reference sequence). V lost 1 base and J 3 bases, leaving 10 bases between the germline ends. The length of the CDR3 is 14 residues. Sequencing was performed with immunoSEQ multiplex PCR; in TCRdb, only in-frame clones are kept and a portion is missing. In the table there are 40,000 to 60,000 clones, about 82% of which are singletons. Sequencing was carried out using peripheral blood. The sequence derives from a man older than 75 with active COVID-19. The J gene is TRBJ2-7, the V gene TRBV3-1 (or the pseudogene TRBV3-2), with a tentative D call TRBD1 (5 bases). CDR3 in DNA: TGTGCCAGCAGCCAAGTTCCAGGGCACTACGAGCAGTACTTC. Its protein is CASSQVPGHYEQYF.